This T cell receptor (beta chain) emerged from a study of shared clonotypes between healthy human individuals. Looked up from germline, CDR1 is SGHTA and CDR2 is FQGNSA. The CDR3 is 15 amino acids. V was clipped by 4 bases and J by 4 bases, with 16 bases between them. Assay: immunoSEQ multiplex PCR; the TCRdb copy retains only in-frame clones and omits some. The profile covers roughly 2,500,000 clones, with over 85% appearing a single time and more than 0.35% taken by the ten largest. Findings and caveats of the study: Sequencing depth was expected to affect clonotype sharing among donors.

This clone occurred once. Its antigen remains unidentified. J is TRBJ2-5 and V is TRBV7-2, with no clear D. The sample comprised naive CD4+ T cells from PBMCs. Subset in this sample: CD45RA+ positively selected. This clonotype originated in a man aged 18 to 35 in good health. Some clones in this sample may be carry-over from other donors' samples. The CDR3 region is CASSSVWRSAETQYF. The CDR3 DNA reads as TGTGCCAGCAGCTCTGTCTGGCGGTCGGCAGAGACCCAGTACTTC.